The 6 T cell receptor beta chains below all came from one sample that was sequenced in a study of type 1 regulatory T cells. Study-wide results and limits: Type 1 regulatory T cells had a more restricted TCR repertoire than non-type 1 regulatory T cells.

TCRdb ran MiXCR on the reads and lists one entry per CDR3 protein. The table lists tens of thousands of distinct CDR3 sequences, around 20% of them singletons. These receptors lack a known antigen. The sequencing sample was made of cultured type 1 regulatory T (Tr1) cells, either the whole culture or a sorted fraction (not recorded which). The receptors stem from a human donor in good health.

The sample holds a few counts of this clonotype. In DNA, the CDR3 is TGTGCCAGCAGCCATAAGTCCGGCGAGCAGTACTTC. Its translation: CASSHKSGEQYF. The V gene is TRBV4-2, the J gene TRBJ2-7; no definite D call. This CDR3 is 12 amino acids long. Germline V lookup: CDR1 LGHNA, CDR2 YNFKEQ. With 3 bases removed from V and 6 bases from J, the gap between germline ends came to 9 bases.

Note on this clonotype: Relative to the germline gene, one junction end is altered; a read error may explain this. The chain combines TRBV7-2 with TRBJ2-1, with D perhaps assigned TRBD1 or TRBD2 (6 bases each). Per the germline V gene, CDR1 is SGHTA and CDR2 is FQGNSA. This CDR3 contains 11 residues. CDR3 nucleotides: TGTGCCAGCAGCTTAGGGGGGGCCCGTCTCTTC. As protein: CASSLGGARLF.

This clonotype has ten or more counts. CDR3 protein: CASSLAHGGVGDNEQFF. CDR3 nucleotide sequence: TGTGCCAGCAGCTTAGCGCATGGGGGAGTGGGCGACAATGAGCAGTTCTTC. The J gene is TRBJ2-1, the V gene TRBV11-1; D may correspond to TRBD1 or TRBD2 (5 bases each). V shed 0 bases and J shed 5 bases, with 17 bases lying between them. Germline V gene data show CDR1 as SGHAT and CDR2 as FQDESV (reference sequence). There are 17 residues in the CDR3.

The rearrangement uses TRBV28 and TRBJ1-2; TRBD1 is a possible D gene (5 bases). The CDR3 runs 14 residues. V was shortened by 5 bases and J by 4 bases, with 14 bases between the two germline ends. Looked up from germline, CDR1 is MDHEN and CDR2 is SYDVKM. The CDR3 loop is CASSGEVGVYGYTF. The CDR3 DNA sequence: TGTGCCAGCAGTGGCGAGGTGGGGGTCTATGGCTACACCTTC.

This clonotype turned up a few times. The chain has TRBV2 and TRBJ2-1, with 13 bases matching TRBD2. The CDR3 consists of 18 residues. Germline-derived CDR1 and CDR2 are SNHLY and FYNNEI. Trimming took 7 bases from V and 1 from J; bases not matched to a gene: 10. The CDR3 DNA is TGTGCCAGCAAACTAGCGGGAGGGCCTAGTTTTTCCTACAATGAGCAGTTCTTC. Amino acid sequence: CASKLAGGPSFSYNEQFF.

V usage is TRBV5-1 and J usage is TRBJ2-1, with D unclear. Trimming stripped 3 bases from V and 7 bases from J, with 14 bases between. The V gene's germline CDR1 is SGHRS and CDR2 YFSETQ. CDR3 length: 14 amino acids. Written as DNA, the CDR3 is TGCGCCAGCAGCTCCCCTAAAGGGCCTAATGAGCAGTTCTTC. It encodes CASSSPKGPNEQFF.